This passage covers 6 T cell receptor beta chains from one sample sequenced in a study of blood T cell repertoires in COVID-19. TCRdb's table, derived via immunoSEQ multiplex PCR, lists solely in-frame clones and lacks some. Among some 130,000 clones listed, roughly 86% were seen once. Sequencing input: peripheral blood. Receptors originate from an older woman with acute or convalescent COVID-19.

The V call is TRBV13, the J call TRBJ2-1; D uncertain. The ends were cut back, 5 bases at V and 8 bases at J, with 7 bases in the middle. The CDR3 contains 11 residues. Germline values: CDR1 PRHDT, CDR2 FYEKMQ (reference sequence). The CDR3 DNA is TGTGCCAGCAGCATCATAGATGAGCAGTTCTTC. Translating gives CASSIIDEQFF.

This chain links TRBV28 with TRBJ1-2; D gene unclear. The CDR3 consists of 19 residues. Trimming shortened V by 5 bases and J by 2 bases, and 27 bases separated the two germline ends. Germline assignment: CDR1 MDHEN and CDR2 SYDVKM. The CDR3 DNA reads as TGTGCCAGCAGTCCACTCTCCCTGGGTCGAGGAGGGAGGAACTATGGCTACACCTTC. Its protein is CASSPLSLGRGGRNYGYTF.

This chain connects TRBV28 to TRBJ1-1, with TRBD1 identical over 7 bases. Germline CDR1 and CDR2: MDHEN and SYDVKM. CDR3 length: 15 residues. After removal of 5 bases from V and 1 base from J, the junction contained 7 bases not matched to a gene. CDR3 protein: CASSNLRTGNTEAFF. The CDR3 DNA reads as TGTGCCAGCAGTAACTTGAGGACAGGGAACACTGAAGCTTTCTTT.

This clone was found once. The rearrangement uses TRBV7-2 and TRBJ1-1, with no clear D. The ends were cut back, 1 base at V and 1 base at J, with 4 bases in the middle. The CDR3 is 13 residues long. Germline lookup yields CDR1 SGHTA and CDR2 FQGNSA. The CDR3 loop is CASSLGRNTEAFF. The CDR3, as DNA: TGTGCCAGCAGCTTAGGTAGGAACACTGAAGCTTTCTTT.

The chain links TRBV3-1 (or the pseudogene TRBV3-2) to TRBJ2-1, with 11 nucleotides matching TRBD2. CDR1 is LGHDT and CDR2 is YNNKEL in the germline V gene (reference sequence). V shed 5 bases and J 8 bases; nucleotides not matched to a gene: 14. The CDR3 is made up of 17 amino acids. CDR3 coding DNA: TGTGCCAGCAGCTTTATATCCCGACTAGCGGGAACCGATGAGCAGTTCTTC. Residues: CASSFISRLAGTDEQFF.

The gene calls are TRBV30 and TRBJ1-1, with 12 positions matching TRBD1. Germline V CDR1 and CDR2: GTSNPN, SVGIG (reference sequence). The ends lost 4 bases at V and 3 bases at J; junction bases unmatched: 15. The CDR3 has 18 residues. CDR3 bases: TGTGCCTGGACCCACCTCGGGACAGGGGGCTTTGGGGACACTGAAGCTTTCTTT. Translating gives CAWTHLGTGGFGDTEAFF.